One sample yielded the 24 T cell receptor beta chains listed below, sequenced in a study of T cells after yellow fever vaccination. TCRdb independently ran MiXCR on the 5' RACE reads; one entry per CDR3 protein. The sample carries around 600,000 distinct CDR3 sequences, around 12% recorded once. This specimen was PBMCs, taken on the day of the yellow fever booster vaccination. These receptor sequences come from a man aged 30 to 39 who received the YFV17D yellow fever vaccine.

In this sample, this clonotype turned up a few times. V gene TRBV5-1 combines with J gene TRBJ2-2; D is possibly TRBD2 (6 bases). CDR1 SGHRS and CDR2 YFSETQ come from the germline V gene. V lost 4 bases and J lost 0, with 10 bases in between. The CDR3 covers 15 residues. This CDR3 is CASSISGPNTGELFF. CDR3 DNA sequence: TGCGCCAGCAGCATTAGCGGTCCGAACACCGGGGAGCTGTTTTTT.

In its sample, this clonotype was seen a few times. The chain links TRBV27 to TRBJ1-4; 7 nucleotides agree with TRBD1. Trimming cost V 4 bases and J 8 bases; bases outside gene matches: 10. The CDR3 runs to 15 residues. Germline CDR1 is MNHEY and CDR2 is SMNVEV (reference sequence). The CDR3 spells CASSWGTGEREKLFF. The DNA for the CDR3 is TGTGCCAGCAGTTGGGGTACAGGGGAGCGGGAAAAACTGTTTTTT.

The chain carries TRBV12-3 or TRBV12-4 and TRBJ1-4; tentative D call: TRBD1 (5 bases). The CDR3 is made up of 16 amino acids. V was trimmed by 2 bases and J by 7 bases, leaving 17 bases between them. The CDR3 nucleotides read TGTGCCAGCAGTTTATACTCTGGGGGTAGGGGTGAAAAACTGTTTTTT. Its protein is CASSLYSGGRGEKLFF.

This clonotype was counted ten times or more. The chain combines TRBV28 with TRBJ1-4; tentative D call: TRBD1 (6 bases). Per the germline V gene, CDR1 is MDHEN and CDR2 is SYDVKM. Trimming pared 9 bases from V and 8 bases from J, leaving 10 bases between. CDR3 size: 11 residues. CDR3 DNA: TGTGCCAGATCACAGGGAGAAAAACTGTTTTTT. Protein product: CARSQGEKLFF.

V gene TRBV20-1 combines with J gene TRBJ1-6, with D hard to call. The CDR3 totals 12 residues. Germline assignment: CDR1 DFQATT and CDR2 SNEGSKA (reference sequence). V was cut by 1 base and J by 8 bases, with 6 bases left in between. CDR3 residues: CSARGSDSPLHF. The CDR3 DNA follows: TGCAGTGCTAGAGGCAGTGATTCACCCCTCCACTTT.

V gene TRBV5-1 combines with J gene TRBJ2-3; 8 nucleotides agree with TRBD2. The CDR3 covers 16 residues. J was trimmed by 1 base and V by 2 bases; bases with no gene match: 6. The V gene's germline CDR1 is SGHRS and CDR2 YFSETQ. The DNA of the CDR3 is TGCGCCAGCAGCTTCAGCGGACTAGCCGGCACAGATACGCAGTATTTT. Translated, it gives CASSFSGLAGTDTQYF. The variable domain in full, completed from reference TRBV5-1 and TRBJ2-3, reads KAGVTQTPRYLIKTRGQQVTLSCSPISGHRSVSWYQQTPGQGLQFLFEYFSETQRNKGNFPGRFSGRQFSNSRSEMNVSTLELGDSALYLCASSFSGLAGTDTQYFGPGTRLTVL.

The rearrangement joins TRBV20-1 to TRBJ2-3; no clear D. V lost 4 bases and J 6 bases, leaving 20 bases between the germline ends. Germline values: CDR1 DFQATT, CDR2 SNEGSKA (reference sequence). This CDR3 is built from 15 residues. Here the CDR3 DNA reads TGCAGTGCTATTCGTCGGTTGGTGGGCGGCGATACGCAGTATTTT. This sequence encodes CSAIRRLVGGDTQYF.

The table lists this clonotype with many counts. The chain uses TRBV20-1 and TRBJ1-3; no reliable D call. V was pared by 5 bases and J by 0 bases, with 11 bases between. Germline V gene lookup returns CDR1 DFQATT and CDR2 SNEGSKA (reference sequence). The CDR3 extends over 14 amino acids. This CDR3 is CSAYDTSSGNTIYF. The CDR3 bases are TGCAGTGCTTATGACACCAGCTCTGGAAACACCATATATTTT.

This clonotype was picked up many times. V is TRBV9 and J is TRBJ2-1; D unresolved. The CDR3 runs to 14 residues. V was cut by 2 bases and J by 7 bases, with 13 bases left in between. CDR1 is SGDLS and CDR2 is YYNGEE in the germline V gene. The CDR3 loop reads CASSVLSSENEQFF. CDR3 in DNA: TGTGCCAGCAGCGTTCTCTCTTCCGAGAATGAGCAGTTCTTC. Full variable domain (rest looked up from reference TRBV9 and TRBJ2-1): DSGVTQTPKHLITATGQRVTLRCSPRSGDLSVYWYQQSLDQGLQFLIQYYNGEERAKGNILERFSAQQFPDLHSELNLSSLELGDSALYFCASSVLSSENEQFFGPGTRLTVL.

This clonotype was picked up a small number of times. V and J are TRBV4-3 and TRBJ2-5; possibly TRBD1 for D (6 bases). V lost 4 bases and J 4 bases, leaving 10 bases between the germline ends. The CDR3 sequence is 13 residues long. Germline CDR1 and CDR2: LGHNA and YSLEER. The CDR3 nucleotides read TGCGCCAGCAGCCCCGAGACAGGAGAGACCCAGTACTTC. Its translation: CASSPETGETQYF.

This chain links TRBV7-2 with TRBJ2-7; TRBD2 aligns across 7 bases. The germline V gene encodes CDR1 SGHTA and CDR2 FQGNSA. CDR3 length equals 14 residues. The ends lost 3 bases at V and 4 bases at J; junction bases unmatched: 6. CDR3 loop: CASSLIPSGYEQYF. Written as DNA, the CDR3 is TGTGCCAGCAGCTTGATCCCTAGCGGATACGAGCAGTACTTC.

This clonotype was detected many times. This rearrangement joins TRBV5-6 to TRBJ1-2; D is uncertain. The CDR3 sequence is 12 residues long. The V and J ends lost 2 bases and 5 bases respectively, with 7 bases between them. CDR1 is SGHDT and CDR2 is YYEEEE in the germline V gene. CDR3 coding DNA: TGTGCCAGCAGCTTAAACAGATATGGCTACACCTTC. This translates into CASSLNRYGYTF. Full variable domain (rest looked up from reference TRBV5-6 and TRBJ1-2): DAGVTQSPTHLIKTRGQQVTLRCSPKSGHDTVSWYQQALGQGPQFIFQYYEEEERQRGNFPDRFSGHQFPNYSSELNVNALLLGDSALYLCASSLNRYGYTFGSGTRLTVV.

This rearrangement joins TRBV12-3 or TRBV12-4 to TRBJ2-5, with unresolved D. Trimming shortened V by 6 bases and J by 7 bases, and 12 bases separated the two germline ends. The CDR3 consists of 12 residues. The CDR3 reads CASRMTVGTQYF. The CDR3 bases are TGTGCCAGCAGGATGACGGTGGGGACCCAGTACTTC.

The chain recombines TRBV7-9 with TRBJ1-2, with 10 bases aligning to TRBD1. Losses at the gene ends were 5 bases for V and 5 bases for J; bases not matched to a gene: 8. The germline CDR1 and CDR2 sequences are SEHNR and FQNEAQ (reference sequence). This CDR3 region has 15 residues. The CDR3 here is CASSARQGALYGYTF. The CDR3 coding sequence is TGTGCCAGCAGCGCACGACAGGGGGCCCTTTATGGCTACACCTTC.

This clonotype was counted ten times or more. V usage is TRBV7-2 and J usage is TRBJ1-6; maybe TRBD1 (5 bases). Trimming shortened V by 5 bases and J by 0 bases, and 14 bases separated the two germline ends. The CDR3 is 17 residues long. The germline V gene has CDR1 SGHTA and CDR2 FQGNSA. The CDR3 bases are TGTGCCAGCAGCCAAATTGGGGGTAGCTCCTATAATTCACCCCTCCACTTT. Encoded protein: CASSQIGGSSYNSPLHF.

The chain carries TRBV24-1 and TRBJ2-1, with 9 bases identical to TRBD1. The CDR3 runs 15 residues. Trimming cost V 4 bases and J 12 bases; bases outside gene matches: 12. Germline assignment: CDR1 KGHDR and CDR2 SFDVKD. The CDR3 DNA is TGTGCCACCAGTGACCCCGGGACAGGGCCCGCAGGGCAGTTCTTC. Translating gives CATSDPGTGPAGQFF.

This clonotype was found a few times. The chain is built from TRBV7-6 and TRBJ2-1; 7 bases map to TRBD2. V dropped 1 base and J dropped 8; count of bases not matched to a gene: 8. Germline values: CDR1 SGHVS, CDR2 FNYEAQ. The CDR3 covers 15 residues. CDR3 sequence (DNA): TGTGCCAGCAGCTTAGTTGGCGGGAGTGGCGATGAGCAGTTCTTC. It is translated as CASSLVGGSGDEQFF.

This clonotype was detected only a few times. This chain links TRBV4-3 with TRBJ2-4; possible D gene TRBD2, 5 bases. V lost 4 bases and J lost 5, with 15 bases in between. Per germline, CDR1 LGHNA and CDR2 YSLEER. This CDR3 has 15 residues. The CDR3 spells CASSPRPAVQNIQYF. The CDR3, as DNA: TGCGCCAGCAGCCCGAGACCAGCGGTACAAAACATTCAGTACTTC.

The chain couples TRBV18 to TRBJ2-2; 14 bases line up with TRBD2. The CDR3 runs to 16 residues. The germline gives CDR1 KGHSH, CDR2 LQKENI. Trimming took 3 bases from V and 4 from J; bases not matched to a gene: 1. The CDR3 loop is CASSPGLAGATGELFF. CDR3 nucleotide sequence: TGTGCCAGCTCACCGGGACTAGCGGGGGCCACCGGGGAGCTGTTTTTT.

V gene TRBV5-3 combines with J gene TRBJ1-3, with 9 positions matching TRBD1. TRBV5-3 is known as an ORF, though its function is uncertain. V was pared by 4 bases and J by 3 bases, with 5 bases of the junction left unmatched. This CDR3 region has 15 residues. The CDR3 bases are TGTGCCAGAAGCGGTGGGACAGGGATTGGAAACACCATATATTTT. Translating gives CARSGGTGIGNTIYF.

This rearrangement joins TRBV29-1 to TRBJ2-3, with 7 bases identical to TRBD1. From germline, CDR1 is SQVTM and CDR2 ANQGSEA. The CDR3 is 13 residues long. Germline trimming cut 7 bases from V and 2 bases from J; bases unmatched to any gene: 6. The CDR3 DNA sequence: TGCAGCGGAAGACAGGGCCTCACAGATACGCAGTATTTT. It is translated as CSGRQGLTDTQYF.

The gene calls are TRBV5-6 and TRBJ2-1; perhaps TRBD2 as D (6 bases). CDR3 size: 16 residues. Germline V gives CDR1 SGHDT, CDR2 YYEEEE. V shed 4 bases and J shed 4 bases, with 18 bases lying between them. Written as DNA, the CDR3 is TGTGCCAGCAGCCGTAACCCGGAGGGAAATTACAATGAGCAGTTCTTC. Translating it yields CASSRNPEGNYNEQFF.

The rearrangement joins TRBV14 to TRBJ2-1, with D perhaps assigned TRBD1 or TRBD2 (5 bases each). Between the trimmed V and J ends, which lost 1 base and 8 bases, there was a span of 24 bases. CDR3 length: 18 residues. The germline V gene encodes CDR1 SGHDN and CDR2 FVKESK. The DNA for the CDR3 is TGTGCCAGCAGCCAAGGGCCCCGGGGCCGACGTCGAGGGGATGAGCAGTTCTTC. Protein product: CASSQGPRGRRRGDEQFF.

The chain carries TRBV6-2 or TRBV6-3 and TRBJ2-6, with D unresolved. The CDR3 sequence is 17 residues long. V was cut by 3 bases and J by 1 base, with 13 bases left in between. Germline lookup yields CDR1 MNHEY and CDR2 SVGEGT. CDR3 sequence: CASSYGFLTSGANVLTF. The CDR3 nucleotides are TGTGCCAGCAGTTATGGGTTTCTGACATCTGGGGCCAACGTCCTGACTTTC.